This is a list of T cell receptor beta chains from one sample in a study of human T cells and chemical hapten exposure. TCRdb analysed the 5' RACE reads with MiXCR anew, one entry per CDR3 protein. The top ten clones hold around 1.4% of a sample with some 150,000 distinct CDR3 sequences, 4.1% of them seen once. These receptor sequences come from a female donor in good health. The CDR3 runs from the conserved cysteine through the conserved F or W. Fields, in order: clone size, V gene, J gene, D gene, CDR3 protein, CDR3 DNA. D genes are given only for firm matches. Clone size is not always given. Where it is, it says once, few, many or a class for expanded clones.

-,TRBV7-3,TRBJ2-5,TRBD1,CASSLSSGTGEETQYF,TGTGCCAGCAGCTTAAGTTCCGGGACAGGGGAAGAGACCCAGTACTTC
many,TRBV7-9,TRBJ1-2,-,CASSQETNYGYTF,TGTGCCAGCAGCCAAGAAACTAACTATGGCTACACCTTC
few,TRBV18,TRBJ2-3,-,CASSPTGRETDTQYF,TGTGCCAGCTCACCAACAGGGCGGGAGACAGATACGCAGTATTTT
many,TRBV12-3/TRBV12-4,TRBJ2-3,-,CASSPGSSLEF,TGTGCCAGCAGTCCCGGGAGCAGTCTGGAATTT
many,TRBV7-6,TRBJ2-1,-,CASSLAGSGGEQFF,TGTGCCAGCAGCTTAGCGGGGAGCGGCGGGGAGCAGTTCTTC
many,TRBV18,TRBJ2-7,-,CASSPSAGEDEQYF,TGTGCCAGCTCACCCTCGGCAGGGGAAGACGAGCAGTACTTC
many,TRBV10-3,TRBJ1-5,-,CAISPQNQPQHF,TGTGCCATCTCCCCCCAGAATCAGCCCCAGCATTTT
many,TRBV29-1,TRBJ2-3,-,CSVDNTARDNTQYF,TGCAGCGTTGACAATACGGCTCGAGACAATACGCAGTATTTT
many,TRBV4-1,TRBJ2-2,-,CASSPRTTNTGELFF,TGCGCCAGCAGCCCCCGCACGACGAACACCGGGGAGCTGTTTTTT
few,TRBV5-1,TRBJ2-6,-,CASSLSDLRGAYSSGANVLTF,TGCGCCAGCAGCTTGTCGGACCTACGGGGGGCCTATAGCTCTGGGGCCAACGTCCTGACTTTC
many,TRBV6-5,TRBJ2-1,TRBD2,CASSTSGGGLNEQFF,TGTGCCAGCAGTACCAGCGGGGGGGGACTCAATGAGCAGTTCTTC
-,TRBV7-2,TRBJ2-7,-,CASSLRRRYEQYF,TGTGCCAGCAGCCTTAGGAGGCGATACGAGCAGTACTTC
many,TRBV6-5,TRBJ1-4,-,CASSPRTRAEKLFF,TGTGCCAGCAGTCCACGGACACGGGCTGAAAAACTGTTTTTT
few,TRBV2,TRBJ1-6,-,CASRRIGHNSPLHF,TGTGCCAGCAGACGGATAGGTCATAATTCACCCCTCCACTTT
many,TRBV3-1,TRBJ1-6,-,CASSPRGSPLHF,TGTGCCAGCAGCCCTCGTGGGTCACCCCTCCACTTT